This T cell receptor (beta chain) was profiled in a study of shared clonotypes between healthy human individuals. The table came from immunoSEQ multiplex PCR; TCRdb's copy has only in-frame clones and leaves some out. There are roughly 2 million clones in the sample; approximately 96% occur only once, and around 0.13% lies in the top ten. Regarding this clone: Antigen: not known.

General study results and limits: Estimated richness values were generally larger in naive subsets than in memory subsets.

Per germline, CDR1 KGHSH and CDR2 LQKENI. The CDR3 has 13 amino acids. V trimming: 4 bases; J trimming: 4 bases; junction bases outside the gene matches: 3. This clonotype was obtained from a young man in good health. V usage is TRBV18 and J usage is TRBJ1-2, with 7 bases matching TRBD1. Input material: naive CD4+ T cells sorted from blood. Subset here: CD45RA+ positively selected. The CDR3 DNA sequence: TGTGCCAGCTCACACCGGGACAGCTATGGCTACACCTTC. Its protein product is CASSHRDSYGYTF.